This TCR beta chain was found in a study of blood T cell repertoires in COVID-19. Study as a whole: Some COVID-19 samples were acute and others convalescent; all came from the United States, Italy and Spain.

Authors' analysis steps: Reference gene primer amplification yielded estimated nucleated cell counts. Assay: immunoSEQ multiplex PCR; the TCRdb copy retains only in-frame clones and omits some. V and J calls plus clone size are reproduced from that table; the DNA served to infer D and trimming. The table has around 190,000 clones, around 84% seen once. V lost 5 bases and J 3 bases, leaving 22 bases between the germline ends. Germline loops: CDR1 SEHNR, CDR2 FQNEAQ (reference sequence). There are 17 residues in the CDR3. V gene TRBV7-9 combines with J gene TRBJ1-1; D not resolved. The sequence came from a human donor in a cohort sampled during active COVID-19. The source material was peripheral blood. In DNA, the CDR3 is TGTGCCAGCAGCCCCGGCGGGAGGTATGACCCGGACACTGAAGCTTTCTTT. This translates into CASSPGGRYDPDTEAFF.